The 21 T cell receptor beta chains in this list originate from one sample, sequenced in a study of Tregs in tolerant kidney transplant recipients. Generated by immunoSEQ multiplex PCR, the TCRdb table keeps only in-frame clones and is missing some. Found here are some 110,000 clones, about 90% of them singletons; the top ten hold approximately 0.62%. Input material: CD4+ T cells from blood. The receptors were sampled from a human donor in good health.

The table lists this clone with a count of one. V gene TRBV5-1 combines with J gene TRBJ2-3; TRBD2 aligns across 9 bases. Germline loops: CDR1 SGHRS, CDR2 YFSETQ. V trimming: 0 bases; J trimming: 8 bases; junction bases outside the gene matches: 10. The CDR3 extends over 16 amino acids. CDR3 sequence reads: CASSLELAGREGTQYF. In DNA form, the CDR3 reads TGCGCCAGCAGCTTGGAGCTAGCGGGGAGAGAGGGTACGCAGTATTTT.

This clone was observed once. This chain's CDR3 is CASSERDRVQPQHF. The CDR3 nucleotides read TGTGCCAGCAGTGAGAGGGACAGGGTGCAGCCCCAGCATTTT. V is TRBV2 and J is TRBJ1-5; 9 positions match TRBD1. The CDR3 is 14 amino acids. Trimming cost V 3 bases and J 7 bases; bases outside gene matches: 4. Per the germline V gene, CDR1 is SNHLY and CDR2 is FYNNEI.

The chain has TRBV19 and TRBJ1-5; no clear D. CDR1 is LNHDA and CDR2 is SQIVND in the germline V gene (reference sequence). Trimming stripped 3 bases from V and 7 bases from J, with 7 bases between. This CDR3 has 12 residues. The CDR3 DNA follows: TGTGCCAGTAGTATCTCTAGACAGCCCCAGCATTTT. It translates to CASSISRQPQHF.

This chain connects TRBV7-9 to TRBJ1-2; no clear D gene. CDR1 is SEHNR, CDR2 FQNEAQ, per germline (reference sequence). CDR3 length: 17 amino acids. V lost 5 bases to trimming and J lost 5 bases, with 24 bases between them. The CDR3 DNA reads TGTGCCAGCAGCAAGTCAACCGGACCGCAGGATAGGTATGGCTACACCTTC. It is translated as CASSKSTGPQDRYGYTF.

J is TRBJ2-5 and V is TRBV6-6; D call uncertain. Germline V CDR1 and CDR2: MNHNY, SVGAGI (reference sequence). V lost 6 bases and J lost 4, with 6 bases in between. CDR3 size: 11 residues. The CDR3 coding sequence is TGTGCCAGCAGGGCGACAGAGACCCAGTACTTC. As protein: CASRATETQYF.

This chain uses TRBV18 with TRBJ1-3; D is possibly TRBD1 (5 bases). The CDR3 spans 17 residues. V lost 4 bases, J lost 0 bases, and 16 bases lay in between. Germline CDR1 KGHSH, CDR2 LQKENI. The CDR3 sequence: CASSQTGTPHSGNTIYF. The CDR3 DNA reads TGTGCCAGCTCACAAACCGGGACGCCCCACTCTGGAAACACCATATATTTT.

This clone was counted between two and nine times. This rearrangement joins TRBV7-9 to TRBJ2-1; TRBD2 matches at 11 bases. The length of the CDR3 is 19 residues. J lost 3 bases, V lost 0 bases, and 10 bases had no gene match. CDR1 SEHNR and CDR2 FQNEAQ come from the germline V gene (reference sequence). The CDR3 here is CASSLATLVTSGSYNEQFF. CDR3 DNA sequence: TGTGCCAGCAGCTTAGCAACTCTAGTCACTAGCGGGAGCTACAATGAGCAGTTCTTC.

The CDR3: CASRDRGLTEAFF. The CDR3 DNA sequence: TGTGCCAGCAGGGACAGGGGGTTAACTGAAGCTTTCTTT. The chain recombines TRBV7-9 with TRBJ1-1, with 10 bases fitting TRBD1. The CDR3 runs 13 residues. The V gene's germline CDR1 is SEHNR and CDR2 FQNEAQ (reference sequence). Trimming removed 6 bases from V and 5 bases from J; junction bases left unmatched: 3.

This clone came up once. This sequence joins TRBV5-1 and TRBJ1-5, with 8 bases aligning to TRBD1. CDR1 SGHRS and CDR2 YFSETQ come from the germline V gene. The CDR3 runs to 15 residues. Trimming removed 3 bases from V and 2 bases from J; junction bases left unmatched: 4. CDR3 in DNA: TGCGCCAGCAGCTCGACAGGGGACGGCAATCAGCCCCAGCATTTT. Protein product: CASSSTGDGNQPQHF.

The chain recombines TRBV7-9 with TRBJ2-1; 9 nucleotides line up with TRBD1. CDR1 SEHNR and CDR2 FQNEAQ come from the germline V gene (reference sequence). J gave up 7 bases and V 1 base, and 8 bases lay outside the gene matches. The CDR3 totals 16 residues. The CDR3: CASSLEDRGDLNEQFF. CDR3 DNA: TGTGCCAGCAGCTTAGAGGACAGGGGTGATTTAAATGAGCAGTTCTTC. Complete variable domain (other parts from reference TRBV7-9 and TRBJ2-1): DTGVSQNPRHKITKRGQNVTFRCDPISEHNRLYWYRQTLGQGPEFLTYFQNEAQLEKSRLLSDRFSAERPKGSFSTLEIQRTEQGDSAMYLCASSLEDRGDLNEQFFGPGTRLTVL.

V is TRBV9 and J is TRBJ2-7, with 7 positions matching TRBD1. Germline lookup yields CDR1 SGDLS and CDR2 YYNGEE. The CDR3 is 16 residues long. V shed 4 bases and J 8 bases; nucleotides not matched to a gene: 18. CDR3 amino acids: CASSPLPRDRDGQQYF. The CDR3 DNA is TGTGCCAGCAGCCCCCTACCCCGGGACAGAGATGGGCAGCAGTACTTC. The complete variable domain, with remaining parts taken from reference TRBV9 and TRBJ2-7, reads DSGVTQTPKHLITATGQRVTLRCSPRSGDLSVYWYQQSLDQGLQFLIQYYNGEERAKGNILERFSAQQFPDLHSELNLSSLELGDSALYFCASSPLPRDRDGQQYFGPGTRLTVT.

This chain joins TRBV2 and TRBJ1-5; D is unclear. CDR1 and CDR2 (germline): SNHLY, FYNNEI. Trimming took 6 bases from V and 3 from J, leaving 9 bases between them. The CDR3 runs 13 residues. The CDR3 region is CASRWQPNQPQHF. The CDR3 nucleotides are TGTGCCAGCAGGTGGCAGCCCAATCAGCCCCAGCATTTT.

The CDR3 nucleotides read TGTGCTAGTGCCGTTAGCGGGATAGGCGGGGAGCTGTTTTTT. It is translated as CASAVSGIGGELFF. This sequence joins TRBV12-5 and TRBJ2-2; 8 bases fit TRBD2. The length of the CDR3 is 14 residues. CDR1 and CDR2 from the germline V gene are LGHNT and FRNRAP. The V segment lost 7 bases and the J segment 7 bases; nucleotides outside the gene matches: 8.

The chain combines TRBV7-9 with TRBJ1-5; 8 bases are a match to TRBD1. V gave up 5 bases and J gave up 4 bases; unmatched junction bases: 4. This CDR3 has 14 residues. Germline lookup yields CDR1 SEHNR and CDR2 FQNEAQ (reference sequence). This chain's CDR3 is CASSRTGTNQPQHF. The CDR3 bases are TGTGCCAGCAGCCGGACAGGGACGAATCAGCCCCAGCATTTT.

V gene TRBV11-2 combines with J gene TRBJ1-1; D unclear. Germline values: CDR1 SGHAT, CDR2 FQNNGV. The CDR3 extends over 11 amino acids. V was trimmed by 11 bases and J by 4 bases, leaving 11 bases between them. The CDR3 bases are TGTGCCTCTGAGAGGGCCACTGAAGCTTTCTTT. Amino acids: CASERATEAFF.

V usage is TRBV5-1 and J usage is TRBJ1-1; a possible D gene is TRBD1 (6 bases). CDR1 is SGHRS and CDR2 is YFSETQ in the germline V gene. The CDR3 consists of 14 residues. With 4 bases removed from V and 1 base from J, the gap between germline ends came to 11 bases. CDR3 protein: CASSRTGKNTEAFF. CDR3 in DNA: TGCGCCAGCAGCCGTACAGGGAAGAACACTGAAGCTTTCTTT.

This clone was seen only a few times. This chain connects TRBV10-2 to TRBJ1-1, with D hard to call. The CDR3 is made up of 14 amino acids. Germline values: CDR1 WSHSY, CDR2 SAAADI. V was trimmed by 5 bases and J by 8 bases, leaving 18 bases between them. The CDR3 region is CASSNNQGRREAFF. In DNA, the CDR3 is TGCGCCAGCAGTAACAACCAAGGACGGAGGGAAGCTTTCTTT.

This chain connects TRBV5-1 to TRBJ2-3; 12 positions match TRBD2. The trim removed 3 bases at V and 3 bases at J, leaving 5 bases unmatched. The CDR3 has 16 residues. Germline assignment: CDR1 SGHRS and CDR2 YFSETQ. CDR3 nucleotides: TGCGCCAGCAGCTCGGGACTAGCGGGTGGAACAGATACGCAGTATTTT. Translating gives CASSSGLAGGTDTQYF.

The chain employs TRBV11-2 and TRBJ2-1; 9 bases are a match to TRBD1. This CDR3 is 17 amino acids long. Germline CDR1 SGHAT, CDR2 FQNNGV. V shed 2 bases and J 3 bases; nucleotides not matched to a gene: 8. Here the CDR3 reads CASSLRDRVAIYNEQFF. The CDR3 DNA is TGTGCCAGCAGCTTAAGGGACAGGGTAGCTATCTACAATGAGCAGTTCTTC. Using reference TRBV11-2 and TRBJ2-1 for the parts outside the CDR3, the full variable domain is EAGVAQSPRYKIIEKRQSVAFWCNPISGHATLYWYQQILGQGPKLLIQFQNNGVVDDSQLPKDRFSAERLKGVDSTLKIQPAKLEDSAVYLCASSLRDRVAIYNEQFFGPGTRLTVL.

The genes are TRBV6-4 and TRBJ2-1, with 9 bases lining up with TRBD1. Germline-derived CDR1 and CDR2 are MRHNA and SNTAGT. J gave up 0 bases and V 3 bases, and 0 bases lay outside the gene matches. CDR3 length equals 15 residues. For the CDR3, the DNA is TGTGCCAGCAGTGAGACAGGGGGCTCCTACAATGAGCAGTTCTTC. It specifies CASSETGGSYNEQFF.

J is TRBJ1-5 and V is TRBV7-9; D gene uncertain. From germline, CDR1 is SEHNR and CDR2 FQNEAQ (reference sequence). This CDR3 has 14 amino acids. V lost 4 bases, J lost 0 bases, and 7 bases lay in between. This CDR3 reads CASSSEHSNQPQHF. The CDR3 DNA reads TGTGCCAGCAGCTCAGAACATAGCAATCAGCCCCAGCATTTT. The complete variable domain, with remaining parts taken from reference TRBV7-9 and TRBJ1-5, reads DTGVSQNPRHKITKRGQNVTFRCDPISEHNRLYWYRQTLGQGPEFLTYFQNEAQLEKSRLLSDRFSAERPKGSFSTLEIQRTEQGDSAMYLCASSSEHSNQPQHFGDGTRLSIL.